This paragraph reports one TCR beta chain. What it binds is not known. Sequence at one end of the junction differs from germline and may be a read error. This record belongs to a study of cytomegalovirus exposure and HLA in healthy donors. Whole-study findings and limits: Rare TCR sequences predominated, though certain public TCRs were found in many donors. Later analysis identified 15,000 to 20,000 TCR beta sequences associated with HLA alleles, using a false discovery rate threshold of 0.05.

The CDR3 totals 15 residues. Per germline, CDR1 SGHRS and CDR2 YFSETQ. PCR was performed using 60 Vbeta and 13 Jbeta primers. The method was immunoSEQ multiplex PCR; TCRdb's version includes in-frame clones alone and lacks a portion of them. Of some 150,000 clones in the sample, roughly 77% are singletons; the top ten hold roughly 4%. This clonotype was sampled from a human donor in good health. Sequenced sample: PBMCs. This rearrangement joins TRBV5-1 to TRBJ2-7, with 9 bases aligning to TRBD1. For the CDR3, the DNA is TGCGCCAGCAGCAAAGGGGGGGACAGGGTGTACGAGCAGCACTTC. Protein sequence: CASSKGGDRVYEQHF.